This TCR beta chain came from a study of CD8+CD57+ T cells in acquired aplastic anemia. Study-wide points: Any difference that existed in CD8+ Simpson's diversity between patients and controls was not significant.

In patients chosen for sequencing, flow cytometry had shown CD8+CD57+ cell expansion. Blood sampling was performed on the patients, and none of them had received therapy by then. The CDR3 spans 16 residues. The germline CDR1 and CDR2 sequences are SGHVS and FNYEAQ. Trimming shortened V by 5 bases and J by 1 base, and 15 bases separated the two germline ends. Template material for TCR beta VDJ and CDR3 profiling consisted of genomic DNA. TCRdb re-derived calls from the reads in MiXCR, one entry per CDR3 protein. This sample yields hundreds of thousands of distinct CDR3 sequences, of which roughly a third are seen a single time; around 0.82% belongs to the top ten. Details on this clonotype: As yet, its antigen is unknown.

This sequence was found in a human donor with aplastic anemia. The sample taken for sequencing was sorted CD4+, CD8+, or CD8+CD57+ T cells (not recorded which) from PBMCs. The chain has TRBV7-6 and TRBJ2-4, with a tentative D call TRBD1 (5 bases). Here the CDR3 reads CASSQVGHQAKNIQYF. CDR3 DNA: TGTGCCAGCAGCCAAGTTGGACACCAGGCCAAAAACATTCAGTACTTC.